This T cell receptor beta chain was recovered during a study of Ad26.COV2.S vaccination and SARS-CoV-2 variants. Study details: Ad26.COV2.S given intramuscularly, once or twice 56 days apart.

Germline loops: CDR1 LGHDT, CDR2 YNNKEL (reference sequence). The ends lost 4 bases at V and 0 bases at J; junction bases unmatched: 12. This CDR3 spans 18 amino acids. Assay: immunoSEQ multiplex PCR; the TCRdb copy retains only in-frame clones and omits some. The data contain 430,000 or so clones, 85% to 90% of them singletons. Treatment described: about 20 received Ad26.COV2.S at low or high dose, single or two shots; about five received placebo; per-sample allocation not given. On day 63 after the first injection, vaccine and placebo recipients gave samples. This chain joins TRBV3-1 (or the pseudogene TRBV3-2) and TRBJ2-3; the match to TRBD2 covers 8 bases. The sample was peripheral blood, taken in a trial of Ad26.COV2.S vaccine versus placebo. This clonotype was obtained from a person between 18 and 59 years old who received the Ad26.COV2.S COVID-19 vaccine or a placebo. The CDR3 DNA is TGTGCCAGCAGCCCCCACCCGGGGGGGACCCACAGCACAGATACGCAGTATTTT. Its translation is CASSPHPGGTHSTDTQYF.